This T cell receptor beta chain appears in the sequencing data of a study of T cell repertoires in cytomegalovirus infection (dated by TCRdb to the late 2010s). Study-level background: The peptide stimulations were aimed at well-studied HLA-B-restricted epitopes as well as recently identified HLA-C-restricted CMV epitopes, whose presentation resists viral immunomodulation. Donor HLA type was relevant to the analysis, as public TCR beta signatures indicated carriage of CMV infection together with the matching HLA type. What the authors observed across the whole study: In the ex vivo response, HLA-C-restricted CMV-specific TCR beta clonotypes were dominant, and in two of eight donors the single most frequent clonotype came from this HLA-C-restricted group. Cumulative frequency of public TCR beta family members discriminated carriers of CMV infection plus the relevant HLA type in this cohort and an independent approximately 350-donor cohort.

Instrument used: Illumina HiSeq 1500. TCRdb's own reprocessing of the public reads used fastp at Q25 and MiXCR and kept productive beta chains. Rows are unified per CDR3 protein, each entry keeping the most common DNA and genes. Present in this sample are some 350,000 distinct CDR3 sequences, about 32% of which were seen just once. Of the sample, less than 15% is held by the ten largest clones. The meaning of the sample's treatment or condition label: in vitro stimulation with specific CMV peptide epitopes to enrich CMV-specific T cells. CDR1 SSHAT and CDR2 FNYEAQ were looked up in the germline V gene (reference sequence). Its CDR3 holds 13 amino acids, cysteine through phenylalanine. Only the CDR3 DNA stays, 39 bases, in frame from base 1. In this sample, this clonotype turned up many times. Its antigen remains unidentified. Germline is not matched at one junction end, which may reflect a read error.

This specimen consisted of cultured PBMCs, obtained from culture after CMV antigen stimulation. The V and J genes are TRBV7-7 and TRBJ2-5, with the D gene call left open. The origin of this receptor is a human donor in good health (CMV status not recorded). Some clones in this sample may be carry-over from other donors' samples. DNA sequence: TGTGCTAGCAGCTCCATAGCCCAAGAGACCCAGTACTTC. Its translation is CASSSIAQETQYF.